The next 29 T cell receptor beta chains were all read from a single sample in a study of OX40 agonist ivuxolimab in advanced cancers. Produced via immunoSEQ multiplex PCR; TCRdb's table is partial and in-frame only. The data show 76,000 or so clones, roughly 85% seen once. Sequenced material: CD4+ or CD8+ T cells sorted from blood, taken in a trial of the OX40 agonist ivuxolimab. The receptor source for this set is an adult with an advanced solid tumor such as melanoma, head and neck, liver or kidney cancer.

This clone has only one observation. This chain's CDR3 is CASSVSESGEQYF. CDR3 DNA: TGTGCCAGCAGCGTTAGCGAGTCAGGCGAGCAGTACTTC. V usage is TRBV9 and J usage is TRBJ2-7; TRBD2 is a possible D gene (5 bases). The CDR3 runs 13 residues. Germline-derived CDR1 and CDR2 are SGDLS and YYNGEE. V was pared by 2 bases and J by 6 bases, with 12 bases between. The variable domain in full, with the rest retrieved from reference TRBV9 and TRBJ2-7, is DSGVTQTPKHLITATGQRVTLRCSPRSGDLSVYWYQQSLDQGLQFLIQYYNGEERAKGNILERFSAQQFPDLHSELNLSSLELGDSALYFCASSVSESGEQYFGPGTRLTVT.

This chain uses TRBV4-3 with TRBJ2-4, with a possible D match to TRBD1 (6 bases). The V end lost 0 bases, the J end lost 0 bases, and 12 bases lay between the germline ends. The CDR3 has 17 residues. Germline V gene lookup returns CDR1 LGHNA and CDR2 YSLEER. The CDR3 nucleotides read TGCGCCAGCAGCCAAGATCGGACAGTTTTAGCCAAAAACATTCAGTACTTC. As protein: CASSQDRTVLAKNIQYF.

This clone is deemed medium-sized (0.01 to 0.1%). The V and J genes are TRBV6-5 and TRBJ2-7; 7 bases line up with TRBD2. V shed 4 bases and J 3 bases; nucleotides not matched to a gene: 3. Germline V lookup: CDR1 MNHEY, CDR2 SVGAGI. The CDR3 extends over 13 amino acids. The CDR3 loop is CASSSSGVYEQYF. CDR3 sequence (DNA): TGTGCCAGCAGTTCTAGCGGAGTCTACGAGCAGTACTTC.

The V gene is TRBV20-1, the J gene TRBJ2-5, with D perhaps matching TRBD1 (6 bases). CDR1 and CDR2 (germline): DFQATT, SNEGSKA (reference sequence). V gave up 2 bases and J gave up 6 bases, with 7 bases separating them. The CDR3 has 11 residues. The CDR3 DNA sequence: TGCAGTGCTAGAACAGGGCAGACCCAGTACTTC. As protein: CSARTGQTQYF.

The chain has TRBV7-9 and TRBJ2-1; D remains ambiguous. The germline V gene encodes CDR1 SEHNR and CDR2 FQNEAQ (reference sequence). This CDR3 is 16 amino acids long. Trimming removed 4 bases at V and 0 bases at J, with 13 bases between. The CDR3 DNA follows: TGTGCCAGCAGCTACGCCATCCAGAGCTCCTACAATGAGCAGTTCTTC. Translating gives CASSYAIQSSYNEQFF.

The rearrangement links TRBV18 to TRBJ2-1, with a possible D match to TRBD1 (5 bases). V dropped 6 bases and J dropped 0 bases, with 18 bases sitting between them. Germline CDR1 reads KGHSH; CDR2 reads LQKENI. The CDR3 is 17 amino acids. The CDR3, as DNA: TGTGCCAGCTCCCTAAGAGACAGTTTTAGCTCCTACAATGAGCAGTTCTTC. This encodes CASSLRDSFSSYNEQFF. The whole variable domain, remainder taken from reference TRBV18 and TRBJ2-1, is NAGVMQNPRHLVRRRGQEARLRCSPMKGHSHVYWYRQLPEEGLKFMVYLQKENIIDESGMPKERFSAEFPKEGPSILRIQQVVRGDSAAYFCASSLRDSFSSYNEQFFGPGTRLTVL.

J is TRBJ2-4 and V is TRBV2, with a possible D match to TRBD1 (6 bases). CDR1 and CDR2 (germline): SNHLY, FYNNEI. CDR3 length: 15 residues. The V end was cut by 9 bases, the J end by 0 bases, with 15 bases between. The CDR3 DNA sequence: TGTGCCAGTCTCCGGGACATTCTAGCCAAAAACATTCAGTACTTC. This translates into CASLRDILAKNIQYF. The full variable domain, with the rest looked up from reference TRBV2 and TRBJ2-4, is EPEVTQTPSHQVTQMGQEVILRCVPISNHLYFYWYRQILGQKVEFLVSFYNNEISEKSEIFDDQFSVERPDGSNFTLKIRSTKLEDSAMYFCASLRDILAKNIQYFGAGTRLSVL.

This chain uses TRBV6-1 with TRBJ2-3; no clear D gene. This CDR3 spans 15 amino acids. CDR1 and CDR2 from the germline V gene are MNHNS and SASEGT. V lost 2 bases to trimming and J lost 4 bases, with 13 bases between them. The CDR3 loop reads CASSELIQSADTQYF. The CDR3 DNA follows: TGTGCCAGCAGTGAACTAATACAGAGCGCAGATACGCAGTATTTT.

This clone was detected only once. The chain combines TRBV6-5 with TRBJ1-6, with D maybe TRBD1 (6 bases). The CDR3 length is 16 residues. The germline gives CDR1 MNHEY, CDR2 SVGAGI. V dropped 2 bases and J dropped 3 bases, with 11 bases sitting between them. The CDR3 coding sequence is TGTGCCAGCAGTTACACCCAGGGGTTCTATAATTCACCCCTCCACTTT. As protein: CASSYTQGFYNSPLHF.

The rearrangement uses TRBV27 and TRBJ2-7; D is uncertain. The V and J ends lost 4 bases and 2 bases respectively, with 12 bases between them. Per the germline V gene, CDR1 is MNHEY and CDR2 is SMNVEV (reference sequence). This CDR3 spans 14 amino acids. The CDR3 nucleotides are TGTGCCAGCAGTTCTACGGACGGAGCCTACGAGCAGTACTTC. It encodes CASSSTDGAYEQYF.

The J gene is TRBJ1-1, the V gene TRBV29-1; TRBD1 matches 7 bases. With 1 base clipped from V and 10 bases from J, the junction kept 12 bases outside the gene matches. The CDR3 runs 14 residues. From germline, CDR1 is SQVTM and CDR2 ANQGSEA. The CDR3 DNA is TGCAGCGTTGAAGGGGGGGAGACAGGGTTTGTAGCTTTCTTT. Its protein is CSVEGGETGFVAFF.

This clone was observed once. V is TRBV7-2 and J is TRBJ1-3; D is ambiguous. Germline-derived CDR1 and CDR2 are SGHTA and FQGNSA. The germline V and J ends were trimmed by 5 bases and 0 bases, with 11 bases remaining between them. The CDR3 runs 15 residues. For the CDR3, the DNA is TGTGCCAGCAGCCTTTACGGGAACTCTGGAAACACCATATATTTT. Encoded protein: CASSLYGNSGNTIYF.

This sequence joins TRBV10-2 and TRBJ2-1; D is ambiguous. There are 10 residues in the CDR3. Germline CDR1 is WSHSY and CDR2 is SAAADI. Deletions cut 8 bases from V and 6 bases from J, with 5 bases between. The CDR3: CASQFNEQFF. Written as DNA, the CDR3 is TGCGCCAGCCAGTTCAATGAGCAGTTCTTC.

The J gene is TRBJ2-5, the V gene TRBV5-6; D gene ambiguous. This CDR3 spans 13 amino acids. V was pared by 1 base and J by 4 bases, with 8 bases between. Per the germline V gene, CDR1 is SGHDT and CDR2 is YYEEEE. CDR3 bases: TGTGCCAGCAGCTTGAGGTCAGGAGAGACCCAGTACTTC. It specifies CASSLRSGETQYF.

The chain uses TRBV2 and TRBJ2-7; TRBD2 matches 9 bases. The length of the CDR3 is 15 residues. Germline V CDR1 and CDR2: SNHLY, FYNNEI. V gave up 6 bases and J gave up 0 bases; unmatched junction bases: 6. DNA of the CDR3: TGTGCCAGCAGGGGGGGAGCGGGAGGCTCCTACGAGCAGTACTTC. Protein sequence: CASRGGAGGSYEQYF. The entire variable domain, with the rest obtained from reference TRBV2 and TRBJ2-7, is as follows: EPEVTQTPSHQVTQMGQEVILRCVPISNHLYFYWYRQILGQKVEFLVSFYNNEISEKSEIFDDQFSVERPDGSNFTLKIRSTKLEDSAMYFCASRGGAGGSYEQYFGPGTRLTVT.

This sequence joins TRBV14 and TRBJ2-1, with 8 bases that match TRBD1. J gave up 9 bases and V 1 base, and 2 bases lay outside the gene matches. The CDR3 length is 13 residues. Germline V gene lookup returns CDR1 SGHDN and CDR2 FVKESK. CDR3 loop: CASSQGQGIEQFF. The CDR3 nucleotides read TGTGCCAGCAGCCAAGGACAGGGGATTGAGCAGTTCTTC.

For the CDR3, the DNA is TGTGCCTGGGACAGGAACTATGGCTACACCTTC. Translated: CAWDRNYGYTF. This sequence joins TRBV30 and TRBJ1-2, with TRBD1 as a possible D gene (6 bases). The CDR3 runs to 11 residues. The V and J ends lost 5 bases and 2 bases respectively, with 6 bases between them. Looked up from germline, CDR1 is GTSNPN and CDR2 is SVGIG (reference sequence).

The chain combines TRBV6-4 with TRBJ2-3, with 13 bases aligning to TRBD2. Per germline, CDR1 MRHNA and CDR2 SNTAGT. CDR3 length equals 17 residues. The trim removed 3 bases at V and 2 bases at J, leaving 5 bases unmatched. CDR3 region: CASSEGTSGALTDTQYF. In nucleotides, the CDR3 is TGTGCCAGCAGTGAGGGGACTAGCGGGGCCCTCACAGATACGCAGTATTTT.

This clone has only a few counts. The chain is built from TRBV6-1 and TRBJ2-7; no clear D gene. CDR3 size: 11 residues. Trimming left V 3 bases short and J 2 bases short, with 2 bases between. From germline, CDR1 is MNHNS and CDR2 SASEGT. This CDR3 reads CASSEAYEQYF. The CDR3 DNA follows: TGTGCCAGCAGTGAGGCCTACGAGCAGTACTTC.

The V call is TRBV11-2, the J call TRBJ2-4; D possibly uses TRBD1 or TRBD2 (5 bases each). This CDR3 comprises 16 residues. Germline values: CDR1 SGHAT, CDR2 FQNNGV. V lost 5 bases to trimming and J lost 0 bases, with 14 bases between them. The CDR3 sequence is CASSTGTALAKNIQYF. The CDR3 nucleotides are TGTGCCAGCAGCACCGGGACCGCCTTAGCCAAAAACATTCAGTACTTC.

This clone was detected only a few times. CDR3 DNA: TGTGCCAGCAGCTTAGTTGCAAGTCATGGCTACACCTTC. Its protein product is CASSLVASHGYTF. This sequence joins TRBV7-6 and TRBJ1-2; D gene unclear. The ends were cut back, 1 base at V and 6 bases at J, with 9 bases in the middle. The CDR3 has 13 amino acids. Germline V gene lookup returns CDR1 SGHVS and CDR2 FNYEAQ.

V usage is TRBV19 and J usage is TRBJ1-4; D may be TRBD1 (5 bases). CDR1 is LNHDA, CDR2 SQIVND, per germline (reference sequence). The CDR3 loop spans 12 amino acids. Trimming took off 3 bases at V and 7 bases at J, with 6 bases between the two ends. The DNA of the CDR3 is TGTGCCAGTAGTATTGGGGCTGAAAAACTGTTTTTT. Residues: CASSIGAEKLFF.

V and J are TRBV6-5 and TRBJ1-6; D might be TRBD1 (6 bases). Looked up from germline, CDR1 is MNHEY and CDR2 is SVGAGI. Between the trimmed V and J ends, which lost 5 bases and 9 bases, there was a span of 14 bases. This CDR3 has 14 amino acids. CDR3 DNA sequence: TGTGCCAGCAGTACAACGACAGGCGGTTCACCCCTCCACTTT. It specifies CASSTTTGGSPLHF.

The chain is built from TRBV5-1 and TRBJ1-5, with 7 bases matching TRBD1. V was pared by 0 bases and J by 4 bases, with 4 bases of the junction left unmatched. CDR1 is SGHRS and CDR2 is YFSETQ in the germline V gene. The CDR3 is made up of 15 amino acids. CDR3 sequence reads: CASSLDPQGNQPQHF. As DNA, the CDR3 is TGCGCCAGCAGCTTGGACCCACAGGGGAATCAGCCCCAGCATTTT.

In this sample, this clone turned up once. This chain uses TRBV4-2 with TRBJ2-1, with 7 nucleotides matching TRBD2. CDR1 is LGHNA, CDR2 YNFKEQ, per germline. V was clipped by 4 bases and J by 6 bases; unmatched bases: 3. The CDR3 has 13 residues. CDR3 sequence reads: CASSLPSGNEQFF. The CDR3 nucleotides are TGTGCCAGCAGCCTTCCTAGCGGCAATGAGCAGTTCTTC.

The rearrangement uses TRBV7-6 and TRBJ1-1; the D is unclear. The germline gives CDR1 SGHVS, CDR2 FNYEAQ. V was cut by 1 base and J by 4 bases, with 7 bases left in between. This CDR3 is built from 13 residues. Here the CDR3 DNA reads TGTGCCAGCAGCTTAGACTTCATCACTGAAGCTTTCTTT. Its translation is CASSLDFITEAFF.

Only a few counts were recorded for this clone. The V gene is TRBV5-1, the J gene TRBJ1-6, with D possibly TRBD1 on 5 matching bases. V was cut by 0 bases and J by 11 bases, with 15 bases left in between. Germline-derived CDR1 and CDR2 are SGHRS and YFSETQ. The CDR3 extends over 15 amino acids. CDR3 sequence reads: CASSLEVRGSTPLHF. The DNA for the CDR3 is TGCGCCAGCAGCTTGGAGGTACGGGGCTCGACACCCCTCCACTTT.

V and J are TRBV29-1 and TRBJ2-7; 10 bases fit TRBD1. V trimming: 4 bases; J trimming: 6 bases; junction bases outside the gene matches: 3. Per germline, CDR1 SQVTM and CDR2 ANQGSEA. The CDR3 has 12 amino acids. The CDR3 DNA follows: TGCAGCGTTGGACAGGGGGCGGGCGAGCAGTACTTC. Its translation: CSVGQGAGEQYF.

The CDR3 DNA reads as TGTGCCTTCGCGAGGGGGAATCGACAGGGTTCTAATGAAAAACTGTTTTTT. Amino acids: CAFARGNRQGSNEKLFF. The chain has TRBV30 and TRBJ1-4; 7 bases are a match to TRBD1. This CDR3 is 17 amino acids long. The junction had 17 bases not matched to a gene; V was cut back by 7 bases and J by 3 bases. The V gene's germline CDR1 is GTSNPN and CDR2 SVGIG (reference sequence).